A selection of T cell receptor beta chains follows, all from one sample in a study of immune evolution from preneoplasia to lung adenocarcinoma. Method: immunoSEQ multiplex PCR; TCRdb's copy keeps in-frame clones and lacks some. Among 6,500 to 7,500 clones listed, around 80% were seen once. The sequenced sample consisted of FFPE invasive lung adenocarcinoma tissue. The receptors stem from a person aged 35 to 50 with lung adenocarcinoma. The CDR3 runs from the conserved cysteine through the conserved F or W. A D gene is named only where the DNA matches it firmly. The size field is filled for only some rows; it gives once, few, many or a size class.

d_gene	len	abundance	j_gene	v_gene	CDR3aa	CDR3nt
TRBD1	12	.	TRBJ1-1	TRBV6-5	CASSGQGEAAFF	TGTGCCAGCAGTGGACAGGGAGAGGCAGCTTTCTTT
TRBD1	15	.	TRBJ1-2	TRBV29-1	CSVEDRGGRVYGYTF	TGCAGCGTTGAAGACAGGGGGGGTAGGGTGTATGGCTACACCTTC
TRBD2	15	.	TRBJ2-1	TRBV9	CASSVASSGSNEQFF	TGTGCCAGCAGCGTAGCGTCTAGCGGGAGTAATGAGCAGTTCTTC
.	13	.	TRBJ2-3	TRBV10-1	CASSEHGGDTQYF	TGCGCCAGCAGTGAGCATGGAGGAGATACGCAGTATTTT
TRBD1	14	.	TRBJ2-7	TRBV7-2	CASSRDRGTIEQYF	TGTGCCAGCAGCCGGGACAGGGGTACTATCGAGCAGTACTTC
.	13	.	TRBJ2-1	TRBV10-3	CAIREGSRNEQFF	TGTGCCATCAGAGAGGGGTCTCGGAATGAGCAGTTCTTC
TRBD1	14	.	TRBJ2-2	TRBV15	CATGGQGNTGELFF	TGTGCCACGGGAGGACAGGGAAACACCGGGGAGCTGTTTTTT
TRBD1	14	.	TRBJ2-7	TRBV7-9	CASSTGTGGYEQYF	TGTGCCAGCAGCACAGGGACAGGGGGCTACGAGCAGTACTTC
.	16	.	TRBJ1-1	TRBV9	CASSVDLRGQNTEAFF	TGTGCCAGCAGCGTAGATTTGAGGGGCCAGAACACTGAAGCTTTCTTT
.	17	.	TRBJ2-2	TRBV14	CASSPQPRLRNTGELFF	TGTGCCAGCAGCCCACAACCCCGCCTCAGGAACACCGGGGAGCTGTTTTTT
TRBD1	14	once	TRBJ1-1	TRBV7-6	CASSPTGGRTEAFF	TGTGCCAGCAGCCCCACAGGGGGGAGAACTGAAGCTTTCTTT
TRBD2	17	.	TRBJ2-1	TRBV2	CASSEAPLAGGSNEQFF	TGTGCCAGCAGTGAAGCGCCCCTAGCGGGAGGAAGCAATGAGCAGTTCTTC
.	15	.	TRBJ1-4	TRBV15	CATSRDPRGGEKLFF	TGTGCCACCAGCAGAGATCCCAGGGGAGGTGAAAAACTGTTTTTT
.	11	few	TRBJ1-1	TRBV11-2	CASSFGQEAFF	TGTGCCAGCAGCTTCGGACAGGAAGCTTTCTTT
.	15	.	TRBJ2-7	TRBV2	CASTPKGGSSYEQYF	TGTGCCAGCACTCCCAAGGGGGGGAGCTCCTACGAGCAGTACTTC
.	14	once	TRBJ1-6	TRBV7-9	CASSFGLRDSPLHF	TGTGCCAGCAGCTTCGGTCTGCGGGACTCACCCCTCCACTTT
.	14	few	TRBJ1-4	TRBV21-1	CASSKTATNEKLFF	TGTGCCAGCAGCAAGACAGCAACTAATGAAAAACTGTTTTTT
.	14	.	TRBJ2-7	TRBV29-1	CSVGSGGQVDEQYF	TGCAGCGTTGGGTCTGGGGGGCAGGTCGACGAGCAGTACTTC
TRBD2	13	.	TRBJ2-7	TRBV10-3	CAIDPGGENEQYF	TGTGCCATCGACCCGGGAGGGGAAAACGAGCAGTACTTC
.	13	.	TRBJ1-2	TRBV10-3	CAISPGTFYGYTF	TGTGCCATCAGCCCCGGGACATTCTATGGCTACACCTTC
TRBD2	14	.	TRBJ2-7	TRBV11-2	CASSLGRELLEQYF	TGTGCCAGCAGCCTTGGGCGGGAGCTTTTAGAGCAGTACTTC
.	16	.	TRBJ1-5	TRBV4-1	CASSQILEQEPQPQHF	TGCGCCAGCAGCCAAATCTTAGAACAGGAGCCTCAGCCCCAGCATTTT